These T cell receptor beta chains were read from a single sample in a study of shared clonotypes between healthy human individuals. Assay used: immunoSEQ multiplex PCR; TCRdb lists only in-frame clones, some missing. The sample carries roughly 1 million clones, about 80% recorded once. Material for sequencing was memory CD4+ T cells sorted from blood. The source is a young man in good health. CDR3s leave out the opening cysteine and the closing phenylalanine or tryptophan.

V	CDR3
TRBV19	ASDSGTASNYGYT
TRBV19	ASSMGVGAGEKLF
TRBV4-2	ASSQGQGNGYT
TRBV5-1	ASSNDRGSYEQY
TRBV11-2	ASSWGLAGEQY
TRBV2	ASSLFTVGSPLH
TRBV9	ASSDPRANEKLF
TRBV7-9	ASSPVNIQF
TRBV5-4	ASSQEPGGISPLH
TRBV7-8	ASSLGGNEKLF
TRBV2	ASTQEGNQPQH
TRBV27	ASRPRWGGNTGELF
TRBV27	ASRSRQGALICGYT
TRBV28	ASAPTANTEAF
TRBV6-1	ASSVGTLGYEQY
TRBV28	ASSSGPRQY
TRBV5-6	ASSPGLAPYGADTQY
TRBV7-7	ASSPQSGGYNEQF
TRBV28	ASSLPGSSTEAF
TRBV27	ASILLLAGDRRGSYEQY
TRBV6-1	ASSERVGNQPQH
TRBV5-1	ASSEGGSLETQY
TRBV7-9	ASKYQGTDTEAF
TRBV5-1	ASSLGPGEQPQH
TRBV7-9	ASSLTGGYNEQF
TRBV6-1	ASSEVQGKNNEQF
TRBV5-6	ASSLRDSSLGQY
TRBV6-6	ASTLEASGGVGF
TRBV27	ASSPSLAGGMF
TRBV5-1	ASRRNNNNEQF
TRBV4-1	ASSQLGQAYEQY
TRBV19	ASSIQGVGTLH
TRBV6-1	ASSEDTGGYSPLH
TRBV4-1	ASSQASRTGAYEQY
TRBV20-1	SAMATEQY
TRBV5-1	ASSSNQETQY
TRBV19	ASSIRGATNEQY
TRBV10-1	ASSESGRVETQY
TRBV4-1	ASSPDRGLGNTIY
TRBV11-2	ASSLDRLTNYGYT